These 16 T cell receptor beta chains came from one sample sequenced in a study of T cell changes during pregnancy in multiple sclerosis. Measured with immunoSEQ multiplex PCR; TCRdb has only the in-frame clones, and not every one. Of about 69,000 clones in the sample, roughly nine tenths were seen once. The sample was CD4+ T cells from peripheral blood mononuclear cells, taken in the third trimester of pregnancy. All receptors come from a female donor in good health, enrolled as a control in a pregnancy study.

The chain recombines TRBV12-5 with TRBJ1-1, with 9 bases lining up with TRBD1. V lost 4 bases and J lost 2; bases outside the gene matches: 14. Germline V CDR1 and CDR2: LGHNT, FRNRAP. The CDR3 runs to 18 residues. CDR3 sequence reads: CASGSTIGGQGINTEAFF. The CDR3 nucleotides are TGTGCTAGTGGTTCTACAATTGGAGGACAGGGGATTAACACTGAAGCTTTCTTT.

The count of this clone is one. The chain employs TRBV6-1 and TRBJ2-3; 8 nucleotides match TRBD2. Losses at the gene ends were 6 bases for V and 0 bases for J; bases not matched to a gene: 5. The CDR3 length is 15 residues. Per the germline V gene, CDR1 is MNHNS and CDR2 is SASEGT. In DNA, the CDR3 is TGTGCCAGCAGAAATCAGCGGGGGAGCACAGATACGCAGTATTTT. It translates to CASRNQRGSTDTQYF.

The chain is built from TRBV7-9 and TRBJ1-3, with D perhaps TRBD1 (6 bases). Germline CDR1 SEHNR, CDR2 FQNEAQ (reference sequence). Trimming removed 5 bases at V and 6 bases at J, with 17 bases between. This CDR3 comprises 15 residues. DNA of the CDR3: TGTGCCAGCAGCCCGATTAAGGGGGATGTAAACACCATATATTTT. Protein product: CASSPIKGDVNTIYF.

The rearrangement joins TRBV27 to TRBJ1-5; a weak D match, TRBD1 (5 bases). The ends were cut back, 2 bases at V and 7 bases at J, with 15 bases in the middle. CDR3 length: 15 amino acids. CDR1 is MNHEY and CDR2 is SMNVEV in the germline V gene (reference sequence). In nucleotides, the CDR3 is TGTGCCAGCAGTTTAGATCAGGGTGAAGGGCAGCCCCAGCATTTT. This encodes CASSLDQGEGQPQHF.

Only a few counts were recorded for this clone. The V and J genes are TRBV7-8 and TRBJ1-3, with 8 bases identical to TRBD1. This CDR3 has 14 amino acids. The junction had 3 bases not matched to a gene; V was cut back by 5 bases and J by 3 bases. Germline CDR1 reads SGHVS; CDR2 reads FQNEAQ. The CDR3 DNA follows: TGTGCCAGCAGCCAGGGGGCTGGTGGAAACACCATATATTTT. Translating it yields CASSQGAGGNTIYF.

The chain recombines TRBV6-1 with TRBJ1-4; 9 bases line up with TRBD1. The germline V gene encodes CDR1 MNHNS and CDR2 SASEGT. V was pared by 7 bases and J by 7 bases, with 10 bases of the junction left unmatched. The CDR3 sequence is 15 residues long. CDR3 nucleotides: TGTGCCAGCAACGGAGGACAGGGGATTATTGAAAAACTGTTTTTT. This encodes CASNGGQGIIEKLFF.

The chain recombines TRBV11-2 with TRBJ1-2; 7 nucleotides line up with TRBD1. This CDR3 contains 14 residues. The ends lost 6 bases at V and 4 bases at J; junction bases unmatched: 8. Germline values: CDR1 SGHAT, CDR2 FQNNGV. Here the CDR3 reads CASRDPGQSYGYTF. The CDR3 DNA is TGTGCCAGCAGGGATCCGGGACAGAGCTATGGCTACACCTTC.

The rearrangement joins TRBV5-5 to TRBJ2-5, with TRBD2 matching over 11 bases. The CDR3 is 14 amino acids. Germline assignment: CDR1 SGHKS and CDR2 YYEKEE (reference sequence). J gave up 2 bases and V 4 bases, and 1 base lay outside the gene matches. CDR3 protein: CASSVAGGQETQYF. The CDR3 nucleotides read TGTGCCAGCAGCGTAGCGGGGGGGCAAGAGACCCAGTACTTC.

The chain recombines TRBV20-1 with TRBJ1-4, with 7 bases lining up with TRBD1. CDR3 size: 11 residues. V trimming: 5 bases; J trimming: 6 bases; junction bases outside the gene matches: 0. The germline V gene encodes CDR1 DFQATT and CDR2 SNEGSKA (reference sequence). This CDR3 is CSADRDEKLFF. The CDR3 nucleotides read TGCAGTGCTGACAGGGATGAAAAACTGTTTTTT.

The sample holds one count of this clone. The J gene is TRBJ2-1, the V gene TRBV19; a possible D gene is TRBD2 (7 bases). Germline V lookup: CDR1 LNHDA, CDR2 SQIVND (reference sequence). The ends were cut back, 7 bases at V and 7 bases at J, with 23 bases in the middle. The CDR3 is made up of 16 amino acids. Here the CDR3 DNA reads TGTGCCAGTATACCGTCTCACGGGGGGCCCGGGAATGAGCAGTTCTTC. Amino acid sequence: CASIPSHGGPGNEQFF.

V is TRBV6-5 and J is TRBJ1-1; D uncertain. Germline assignment: CDR1 MNHEY and CDR2 SVGAGI. Trimming took 5 bases from V and 1 from J, leaving 8 bases between them. This CDR3 has 13 amino acids. The CDR3 sequence: CASSREWNTEAFF. CDR3 nucleotides: TGTGCCAGCAGTCGGGAGTGGAACACTGAAGCTTTCTTT.

The chain links TRBV5-5 to TRBJ2-7, with TRBD1 identical over 11 bases. V was pared by 4 bases and J by 6 bases, with 3 bases of the junction left unmatched. The CDR3 covers 13 residues. Germline CDR1 reads SGHKS; CDR2 reads YYEKEE (reference sequence). CDR3 nucleotide sequence: TGTGCCAGCAGCCACGGGACAGGGGGCGAGCAGTACTTC. It codes for CASSHGTGGEQYF. Together with reference TRBV5-5 and TRBJ2-7, the CDR3 gives the full variable domain: DAGVTQSPTHLIKTRGQQVTLRCSPISGHKSVSWYQQVLGQGPQFIFQYYEKEERGRGNFPDRFSARQFPNYSSELNVNALLLGDSALYLCASSHGTGGEQYFGPGTRLTVT.

The chain recombines TRBV7-2 with TRBJ1-2; 7 bases fit TRBD1. The junction had 10 bases not matched to a gene; V was cut back by 4 bases and J by 5 bases. Germline loops: CDR1 SGHTA, CDR2 FQGNSA. This CDR3 is 15 amino acids long. CDR3 sequence reads: CASSYDGQAPYGYTF. The CDR3 coding sequence is TGTGCCAGCAGCTATGATGGACAGGCTCCTTATGGCTACACCTTC. Variable domain in full (rest from reference TRBV7-2 and TRBJ1-2): GAGVSQSPSNKVTEKGKDVELRCDPISGHTALYWYRQSLGQGLEFLIYFQGNSAPDKSGLPSDRFSAERTGGSVSTLTIQRTQQEDSAVYLCASSYDGQAPYGYTFGSGTRLTVV.

The rearrangement uses TRBV7-6 and TRBJ2-7, with TRBD1 identical over 9 bases. CDR1 is SGHVS, CDR2 FNYEAQ, per germline. After removal of 4 bases from V and 7 bases from J, the junction contained 5 bases not matched to a gene. The CDR3 has 13 amino acids. The CDR3: CASSSGQGREQYF. CDR3 coding DNA: TGTGCCAGCAGCTCTGGACAGGGGAGGGAGCAGTACTTC. Full variable domain (remainder filled in from reference TRBV7-6 and TRBJ2-7): GAGVSQSPRYKVTKRGQDVALRCDPISGHVSLYWYRQALGQGPEFLTYFNYEAQQDKSGLPNDRFSAERPEGSISTLTIQRTEQRDSAMYRCASSSGQGREQYFGPGTRLTVT.

The J gene is TRBJ2-1, the V gene TRBV14, with TRBD1 matching 7 bases. V was pared by 4 bases and J by 2 bases, with 2 bases of the junction left unmatched. CDR1 and CDR2 (germline): SGHDN, FVKESK. This CDR3 region has 14 residues. The CDR3 spells CASSRQGAYNEQFF. CDR3 nucleotides: TGTGCCAGCAGCCGGCAGGGGGCCTACAATGAGCAGTTCTTC. The variable domain in full, with the rest retrieved from reference TRBV14 and TRBJ2-1, is EAGVTQFPSHSVIEKGQTVTLRCDPISGHDNLYWYRRVMGKEIKFLLHFVKESKQDESGMPNNRFLAERTGGTYSTLKVQPAELEDSGVYFCASSRQGAYNEQFFGPGTRLTVL.

Only a few counts were recorded for this clone. This chain links TRBV19 with TRBJ1-1, with a tentative D call TRBD1 (5 bases). The germline V and J ends were trimmed by 9 bases and 1 base, with 18 bases remaining between them. The germline V gene encodes CDR1 LNHDA and CDR2 SQIVND (reference sequence). The CDR3 is 15 residues long. As DNA, the CDR3 is TGTGCCAGCCACCTAAAGGGGTGGTCGAACACTGAAGCTTTCTTT. Protein: CASHLKGWSNTEAFF.